The 4 T cell receptor beta chains given below trace back to one sample, sequenced in a study of Ad26.COV2.S vaccination and SARS-CoV-2 variants (dated by TCRdb to the early 2020s). The treatment or condition label, as the study defines it: roughly 20 received Ad26.COV2.S at low or high dose, single or two shots; several received placebo; per-sample allocation not given. For vaccine and placebo recipients, the sequenced repertoires came from samples collected on day 63 after the first injection. The protocol used for the library was the immunoSEQ multiplex PCR assay. TCRdb took over this immuneACCESS table, retaining in-frame rearrangements with V and J assigned. Such tables are incomplete; in checked studies, under half of the missing clones stem from an unresolved V gene, and the remainder is unexplained. The sample table holds roughly 460,000 clones, of which about 88% were seen once. Around 1.6% of the sample is taken by the ten largest.

Sequenced material: peripheral blood, taken in a trial of Ad26.COV2.S vaccine versus placebo. The receptors were gathered from a person between 18 and 65 years old who received the Ad26.COV2.S COVID-19 vaccine or a placebo.

J is TRBJ1-2 and V is TRBV15; D possibly corresponds to TRBD1 (6 bases). There are 13 residues in the CDR3. Germline CDR1 reads LNHNV; CDR2 reads YYDKDF (reference sequence). V shed 0 bases and J shed 7 bases, with 9 bases lying between them. CDR3 bases: TGTGCCACCAGCAGAGAGGGGGCGGGTGGCTACACCTTC. Its translation: CATSREGAGGYTF.

The sample holds one count of this clone. The V gene is TRBV30, the J gene TRBJ1-5; the D is unclear. Trimming took off 0 bases at V and 0 bases at J, with 3 bases between the two ends. Germline loops: CDR1 GTSNPN, CDR2 SVGIG (reference sequence). The CDR3 contains 13 residues. CDR3 region: CAWSVNSNQPQHF. CDR3 in DNA: TGTGCCTGGAGTGTAAATAGCAATCAGCCCCAGCATTTT.

This clone showed up just once. This sequence joins TRBV19 and TRBJ1-4, with D maybe TRBD1 (6 bases). The V end was cut by 5 bases, the J end by 5 bases, with 15 bases between. The CDR3 is 15 residues long. CDR1 LNHDA and CDR2 SQIVND come from the germline V gene (reference sequence). The CDR3 loop is CASSPLDRQNEKLFF. Written as DNA, the CDR3 is TGTGCCAGTAGTCCCCTGGACAGACAAAATGAAAAACTGTTTTTT.

V gene TRBV11-2 combines with J gene TRBJ1-4, with no clear D. Germline-derived CDR1 and CDR2 are SGHAT and FQNNGV. CDR3 length: 12 amino acids. V shed 3 bases and J shed 4 bases, with 3 bases lying between them. CDR3 protein: CASSFSNEKLFF. The CDR3 region has the DNA TGTGCCAGCAGCTTCAGTAATGAAAAACTGTTTTTT.